This T cell receptor (beta chain) was captured in a study of blood T cell repertoires in COVID-19. Study-wide context: PBMCs, B-cell-depleted T cells, or T cells were the source of the cDNA or gDNA that made up the material.

Study processing details: Quantification of nucleated cells was approximated via reference gene primer amplification. Measured with immunoSEQ multiplex PCR; TCRdb has only the in-frame clones, and not every one. D and trimming come from the DNA, and the V and J calls and clone size come from that table. The repertoire consists of more than 200,000 clones, with about 85% occurring once and the leading ten covering around 4%. The receptor was isolated from a man aged 55-75 years with acute or convalescent COVID-19. Sequencing input: peripheral blood.

The CDR3 nucleotides are TGTGCCAGCAGCCTTGGGACAGTCACTGGAAACACCATATATTTT. Its translation: CASSLGTVTGNTIYF. The chain joins TRBV13 to TRBJ1-3; TRBD1 matches 7 bases. Looked up from germline, CDR1 is PRHDT and CDR2 is FYEKMQ (reference sequence). The junction had 6 bases not matched to a gene; V was cut back by 5 bases and J by 2 bases. This CDR3 has 15 amino acids.